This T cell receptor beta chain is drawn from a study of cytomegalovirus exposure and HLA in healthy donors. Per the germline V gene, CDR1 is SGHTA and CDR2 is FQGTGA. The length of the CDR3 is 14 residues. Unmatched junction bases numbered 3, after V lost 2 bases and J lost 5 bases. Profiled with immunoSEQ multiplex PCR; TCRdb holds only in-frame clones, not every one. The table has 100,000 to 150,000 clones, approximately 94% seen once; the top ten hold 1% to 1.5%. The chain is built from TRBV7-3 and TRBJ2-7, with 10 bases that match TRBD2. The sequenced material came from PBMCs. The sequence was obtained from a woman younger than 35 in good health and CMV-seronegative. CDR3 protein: CASSLLGTSDEQYF. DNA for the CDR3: TGTGCCAGCAGCTTATTGGGGACTAGCGACGAGCAGTACTTC.